A single sample gave rise to the 29 T cell receptor beta chains below, sequenced in a study of T cells in tuberculosis (dated by TCRdb to 2017 to 2018). Libraries were built with the immunoSEQ multiplex PCR assay. TCRdb re-hosts the immuneACCESS table, in-frame sequences only. Its copies lack some clones; in the studies checked, an unresolved V gene accounts for under half of them, and the cause for the rest is not known. The sample includes 20,000 to 30,000 clones, with 95% to 96% observed a single time. Jointly, the top ten make up 9.4% of the sample. Sequencing input: PBMCs. The receptors stem from a donor aged 10-35 years with latent tuberculosis or without tuberculosis infection.

The V and J genes are TRBV21-1 and TRBJ2-1; the table's D call, TRBD2, has no DNA check behind it. TRBV21-1 represents a pseudogene. The CDR3 covers 15 residues. For the CDR3, the DNA is TGTGCCAGCAGGCGAAGCGGTACCTCCTACAATGAGCAGTTCTTC. Its protein is CASRRSGTSYNEQFF.

The gene calls are TRBV4-1 and TRBJ2-5, with 7 bases that match TRBD1. This CDR3 region has 16 residues. V shed 3 bases and J 2 bases; nucleotides not matched to a gene: 9. Germline CDR1 reads MGHRA; CDR2 reads YSYEKL. The CDR3: CASSQPEGAVQETQYF. CDR3 nucleotides: TGCGCCAGCAGCCAGCCAGAGGGGGCAGTACAAGAGACCCAGTACTTC.

For the CDR3, the DNA is TGTGCCTGGGAGCTAGCGTTGGGTACAGATACGCAGTATTTT. Its translation is CAWELALGTDTQYF. V gene TRBV30 combines with J gene TRBJ2-3, with D tentatively TRBD2 (6 bases). The CDR3 covers 14 residues. Trimming took off 5 bases at V and 3 bases at J, with 15 bases between the two ends. CDR1 GTSNPN and CDR2 SVGIG come from the germline V gene (reference sequence). Full variable domain (outside the CDR3, taken from reference TRBV30 and TRBJ2-3): SQTIHQWPATLVQPVGSPLSLECTVEGTSNPNLYWYRQAAGRGLQLLFYSVGIGQISSEVPQNLSASRPQDRQFILSSKKLLLSDSGFYLCAWELALGTDTQYFGPGTRLTVL.

This clone came up once. The chain is built from TRBV5-1 and TRBJ2-2; perhaps TRBD2 as D (5 bases). V gave up 0 bases and J gave up 5 bases, with 8 bases separating them. This CDR3 has 14 residues. The germline V gene encodes CDR1 SGHRS and CDR2 YFSETQ. CDR3 bases: TGCGCCAGCAGCTTGGTTGAGGGTACCGGGGAGCTGTTTTTT. It codes for CASSLVEGTGELFF.

The chain uses TRBV5-1 and TRBJ2-5; D is possibly TRBD2 (5 bases). With 3 bases removed from V and 5 bases from J, the gap between germline ends came to 11 bases. Looked up from germline, CDR1 is SGHRS and CDR2 is YFSETQ. The CDR3 spans 13 residues. The CDR3 protein is CASSSGGVETQYF. CDR3 bases: TGCGCCAGCAGCTCTGGAGGAGTGGAGACCCAGTACTTC. The full variable domain, completed using reference TRBV5-1 and TRBJ2-5, is KAGVTQTPRYLIKTRGQQVTLSCSPISGHRSVSWYQQTPGQGLQFLFEYFSETQRNKGNFPGRFSGRQFSNSRSEMNVSTLELGDSALYLCASSSGGVETQYFGPGTRLLVL.

This clone has only one observation. The chain joins TRBV10-3 to TRBJ1-3; 10 bases map to TRBD1. V lost 6 bases and J lost 4; bases outside the gene matches: 6. The CDR3 has 15 amino acids. Germline values: CDR1 ENHRY, CDR2 SYGVKD. CDR3 nucleotide sequence: TGTGCCATCAGAGCCGGGACAGGGGTCGGAAACACCATATATTTT. Translated, it gives CAIRAGTGVGNTIYF.

This chain connects TRBV21-1 to TRBJ2-7; the table assigns TRBD2, which was not confirmed against the DNA. TRBV21-1 is marked as a pseudogene. CDR3 length: 16 residues. CDR3 sequence reads: CASPQRRTSTPYEQYV. Here the CDR3 DNA reads TGTGCCAGCCCACAGCGTAGGACTTCGACCCCCTACGAGCAGTACGTC.

The chain joins TRBV30 to TRBJ2-4; maybe TRBD2 (5 bases). The CDR3 length is 15 residues. Trimming took 2 bases from V and 0 from J, leaving 11 bases between them. Per the germline V gene, CDR1 is GTSNPN and CDR2 is SVGIG (reference sequence). This CDR3 reads CAWSITGVAKNIQYF. CDR3 sequence (DNA): TGTGCCTGGAGTATCACCGGGGTAGCCAAAAACATTCAGTACTTC.

The rearrangement links TRBV2 to TRBJ1-2; the match to TRBD1 covers 7 bases. The CDR3 has 16 residues. V trimming: 6 bases; J trimming: 4 bases; junction bases outside the gene matches: 14. From germline, CDR1 is SNHLY and CDR2 FYNNEI. Here the CDR3 DNA reads TGTGCCAGCAGACCGGGACAGCTATTTCCCAGCTATGGCTACACCTTC. This encodes CASRPGQLFPSYGYTF.

This rearrangement joins TRBV29-1 to TRBJ2-2, with D possibly being TRBD1 (6 bases). V lost 3 bases and J lost 2, with 13 bases in between. The CDR3 is 15 amino acids. Germline V gene data show CDR1 as SQVTM and CDR2 as ANQGSEA. In DNA, the CDR3 is TGCAGCGTTGAGGGATCAGGGGTTAACACCGGGGAGCTGTTTTTT. Amino acid sequence: CSVEGSGVNTGELFF.

The rearrangement joins TRBV5-1 to TRBJ1-1; 10 bases line up with TRBD1. The CDR3 has 14 amino acids. J lost 7 bases, V lost 0 bases, and 3 bases had no gene match. Germline CDR1 and CDR2: SGHRS and YFSETQ. The CDR3 loop reads CASSLEGQGLEAFF. CDR3 DNA: TGCGCCAGCAGCTTGGAGGGACAGGGGCTTGAAGCTTTCTTT.

The chain combines TRBV5-4 with TRBJ2-2; D ambiguous. Germline values: CDR1 SGHNT, CDR2 YYREEE (reference sequence). The CDR3 extends over 13 amino acids. Trimming stripped 0 bases from V and 4 bases from J, with 4 bases between. CDR3 amino acids: CASSLVSTGELFF. DNA of the CDR3: TGTGCCAGCAGCTTGGTCTCCACCGGGGAGCTGTTTTTT.

This chain joins TRBV5-8 and TRBJ2-7, with TRBD1 identical over 7 bases. V gave up 3 bases and J gave up 3 bases; unmatched junction bases: 9. This CDR3 has 15 residues. Germline lookup yields CDR1 SGHTS and CDR2 YDEGEE. The CDR3 protein is CASSSLTGTDYEQYV. In nucleotides, the CDR3 is TGTGCCAGCAGCTCTCTTACCGGGACAGACTACGAGCAGTACGTC.

The chain is built from TRBV18 and TRBJ1-2, with D perhaps matching TRBD1 (5 bases). The germline gives CDR1 KGHSH, CDR2 LQKENI. The CDR3 covers 11 residues. Trimming pared 5 bases from V and 7 bases from J, leaving 8 bases between. This CDR3 reads CASSSDSGYTF. The CDR3 bases are TGTGCCAGCTCATCCGACAGTGGCTACACCTTC.

The chain has TRBV6-5 and TRBJ1-1; tentatively, D is TRBD1 (5 bases). Germline assignment: CDR1 MNHEY and CDR2 SVGAGI. CDR3 length equals 15 residues. The germline V and J ends were trimmed by 6 bases and 8 bases, with 22 bases remaining between them. The chain's CDR3 is CASRGTAPAGSEAFF. CDR3 sequence (DNA): TGTGCCAGCAGGGGCACCGCACCGGCAGGGTCAGAAGCTTTCTTT.

The genes are TRBV6-6 and TRBJ1-4, with D unclear. The length of the CDR3 is 12 residues. V was pared by 8 bases and J by 8 bases, with 12 bases between. Germline lookup yields CDR1 MNHNY and CDR2 SVGAGI (reference sequence). CDR3 coding DNA: TGTGCCAGCGGGGAGGGTTTGGAAAAACTGTTTTTT. This translates into CASGEGLEKLFF.

The count of this clone is one. This chain joins TRBV21-1 and TRBJ2-7; the listed D gene, TRBD1, was not tested against the DNA. TRBV21-1 is termed a pseudogene. This CDR3 spans 13 amino acids. The CDR3 sequence is CASAGTGDYEQYV. As DNA, the CDR3 is TGTGCCAGCGCCGGGACAGGGGACTACGAGCAGTACGTC.

The gene calls are TRBV6-5 and TRBJ1-1; TRBD1 matches 8 bases. The ends lost 0 bases at V and 8 bases at J; junction bases unmatched: 8. The CDR3 loop spans 15 amino acids. CDR1 is MNHEY, CDR2 SVGAGI, per germline. The DNA of the CDR3 is TGTGCCAGCAGTTACTCGAACAGGGGGGGATCCGAAGCTTTCTTT. The encoded protein is CASSYSNRGGSEAFF.

This chain uses TRBV18 with TRBJ1-1; 8 bases are a match to TRBD1. Trimming at V came to 2 bases and at J to 3 bases, leaving 2 bases not matched to a gene. The germline gives CDR1 KGHSH, CDR2 LQKENI. The CDR3 spans 14 residues. The CDR3 DNA follows: TGTGCCAGCTCACCATTACAGGGGGACACTGAAGCTTTCTTT. It yields the protein CASSPLQGDTEAFF.

In its sample, this clone was seen a few times. The chain uses TRBV9 and TRBJ1-3; 10 positions match TRBD1. Losses at the gene ends were 6 bases for V and 2 bases for J; bases not matched to a gene: 5. Germline-derived CDR1 and CDR2 are SGDLS and YYNGEE. This CDR3 is built from 15 residues. The CDR3 nucleotides read TGTGCCAGCACCGGACAGGGGGAAACTGGAAACACCATATATTTT. Encoded protein: CASTGQGETGNTIYF.

This chain uses TRBV5-1 with TRBJ1-5; TRBD1 is a possible D gene (5 bases). Per the germline V gene, CDR1 is SGHRS and CDR2 is YFSETQ. The CDR3 sequence is 12 residues long. V lost 6 bases to trimming and J lost 3 bases, with 7 bases between them. CDR3 residues: CASTGINQPQHF. For the CDR3, the DNA is TGCGCCAGCACAGGGATCAATCAGCCCCAGCATTTT.

The CDR3 sequence is CASSLAASGDTGELFF. In nucleotides, the CDR3 is TGCGCCAGCAGCTTGGCCGCTAGCGGGGACACCGGGGAGCTGTTTTTT. The chain uses TRBV5-1 and TRBJ2-2; 9 nucleotides match TRBD2. The germline gives CDR1 SGHRS, CDR2 YFSETQ. J lost 3 bases, V lost 0 bases, and 3 bases had no gene match. The CDR3 loop spans 16 amino acids.

This clone was recorded a few times. The chain employs TRBV7-2 and TRBJ2-2; D might be TRBD1 (6 bases). Germline V gives CDR1 SGHTA, CDR2 FQGNSA. The length of the CDR3 is 14 residues. V was trimmed by 3 bases and J by 5 bases, leaving 10 bases between them. For the CDR3, the DNA is TGTGCCAGCAGCTTCCGGACAGCGACCGGGGAGCTGTTTTTT. Protein sequence: CASSFRTATGELFF.

V is TRBV6-5 and J is TRBJ2-5, with D perhaps matching TRBD1 (6 bases). Germline V gives CDR1 MNHEY, CDR2 SVGAGI. This CDR3 region has 14 residues. The V end was cut by 6 bases, the J end by 5 bases, with 16 bases between. This chain's CDR3 is CASSTGHSVETQYF. CDR3 sequence (DNA): TGTGCCAGCAGCACGGGACACTCGGTGGAGACCCAGTACTTC.

For the CDR3, the DNA is TGTGCCAGCAGTCTACTTGGAGCCAGCACAGATACGCAGTATTTT. Its translation is CASSLLGASTDTQYF. The chain couples TRBV27 to TRBJ2-3; D uncertain. The germline CDR1 and CDR2 sequences are MNHEY and SMNVEV (reference sequence). The CDR3 is 15 amino acids. V lost 5 bases to trimming and J lost 0 bases, with 12 bases between them.

The rearrangement uses TRBV28 and TRBJ2-6; a possible D gene is TRBD1 (6 bases). Germline assignment: CDR1 MDHEN and CDR2 SYDVKM. The CDR3 consists of 16 residues. Trimming cost V 6 bases and J 1 base, with 13 bases left between them. This CDR3 reads CASSPGDTSGANVLTF. In DNA form, the CDR3 reads TGTGCCAGCAGCCCAGGGGACACTTCTGGGGCCAACGTCCTGACTTTC.

The V call is TRBV18, the J call TRBJ1-2; D is possibly TRBD1 (6 bases). This CDR3 spans 14 amino acids. V was pared by 0 bases and J by 8 bases, with 13 bases between. Germline V CDR1 and CDR2: KGHSH, LQKENI. CDR3 sequence reads: CASSPPNRASGYTF. The CDR3 DNA reads as TGTGCCAGCTCACCACCGAACAGGGCTAGCGGCTACACCTTC.

This chain links TRBV5-6 with TRBJ1-2; no firm D call. Trimming stripped 2 bases from V and 2 bases from J, with 7 bases between. Germline V gives CDR1 SGHDT, CDR2 YYEEEE. This CDR3 is 13 amino acids long. This CDR3 is CASSLPGNYGYTF. CDR3 DNA: TGTGCCAGCAGCTTACCGGGAAACTATGGCTACACCTTC.

The CDR3 DNA is TGTGCCAGCAGCTCCTTAACCTACGAGCAGTACTTC. Translating gives CASSSLTYEQYF. J is TRBJ2-7 and V is TRBV7-6; unclear D gene. V lost 4 bases to trimming and J lost 2 bases, with 6 bases between them. The CDR3 sequence is 12 residues long. Looked up from germline, CDR1 is SGHVS and CDR2 is FNYEAQ. Complete variable domain (other parts from reference TRBV7-6 and TRBJ2-7): GAGVSQSPRYKVTKRGQDVALRCDPISGHVSLYWYRQALGQGPEFLTYFNYEAQQDKSGLPNDRFSAERPEGSISTLTIQRTEQRDSAMYRCASSSLTYEQYFGPGTRLTVT.